This T cell receptor (beta chain) was captured by sequencing in a study of T-cell memory formation after mild COVID-19. TCRdb re-derived calls from the 5' RACE reads in MiXCR, one entry per CDR3 protein. This sample has some 69,000 distinct CDR3 sequences; 15% to 20% occur once, and the top ten carry 31%. The V and J ends lost 5 bases and 3 bases, in that order; junction bases with no gene match: 5. CDR1 and CDR2 (germline): MNHEY, SVGAGI. The CDR3 is 14 residues long. The V and J genes are TRBV6-5 and TRBJ2-7; 9 positions match TRBD1. Sequencing was carried out using PBMCs or a T cell subset sorted from them (not recorded which). This clonotype originated in an adult woman who had mild COVID-19 (a few samples of this study predate the infection). Cell type and time point are not known. This chain's CDR3 is CASSPDRGIYEQYF. The CDR3 DNA follows: TGTGCCAGCAGTCCCGACAGGGGGATCTACGAGCAGTACTTC.